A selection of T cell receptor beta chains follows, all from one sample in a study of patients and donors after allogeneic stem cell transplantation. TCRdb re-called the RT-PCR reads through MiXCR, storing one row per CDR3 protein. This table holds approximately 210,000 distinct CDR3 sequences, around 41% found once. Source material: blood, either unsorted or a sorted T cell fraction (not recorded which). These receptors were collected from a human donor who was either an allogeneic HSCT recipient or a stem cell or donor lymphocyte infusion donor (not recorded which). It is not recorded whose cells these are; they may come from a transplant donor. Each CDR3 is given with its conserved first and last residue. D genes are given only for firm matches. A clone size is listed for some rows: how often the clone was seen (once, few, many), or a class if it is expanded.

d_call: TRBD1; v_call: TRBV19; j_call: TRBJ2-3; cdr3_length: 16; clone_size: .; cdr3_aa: CASSISYRGFTDTQYF; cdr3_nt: TGTGCCAGTAGTATCTCCTACAGGGGATTCACAGATACGCAGTATTTT
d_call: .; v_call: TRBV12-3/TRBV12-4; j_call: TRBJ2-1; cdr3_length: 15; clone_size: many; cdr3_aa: CASSLEAVSYNEQFF; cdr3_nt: TGTGCCAGCAGTTTAGAGGCGGTTTCCTACAATGAGCAGTTCTTC
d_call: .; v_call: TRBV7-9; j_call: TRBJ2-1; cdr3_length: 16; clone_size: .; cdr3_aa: CASSLTGRRGLNEQFF; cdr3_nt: TGTGCCAGCAGCTTGACAGGCAGGCGCGGACTCAATGAGCAGTTCTTC
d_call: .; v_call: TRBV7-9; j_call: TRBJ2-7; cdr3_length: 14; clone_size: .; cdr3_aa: CASSFPALTYEQYF; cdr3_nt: TGTGCCAGCAGCTTCCCCGCCCTTACCTACGAGCAGTACTTC
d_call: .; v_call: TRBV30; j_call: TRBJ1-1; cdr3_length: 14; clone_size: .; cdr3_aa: CAWSARGANTEAFF; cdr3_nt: TGTGCCTGGAGTGCCCGAGGGGCGAACACTGAAGCTTTCTTT
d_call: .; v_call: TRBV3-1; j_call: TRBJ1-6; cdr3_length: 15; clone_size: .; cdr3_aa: CASSQGVIGNSPLHF; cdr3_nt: TGTGCCAGCAGCCAAGGTGTGATCGGTAATTCACCCCTCCACTTT
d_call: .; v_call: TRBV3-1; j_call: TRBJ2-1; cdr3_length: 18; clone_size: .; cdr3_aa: CASSQGMGMAGRRNEQFF; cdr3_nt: TGTGCCAGCAGCCAAGGGATGGGAATGGCGGGAAGGCGCAATGAGCAGTTCTTC
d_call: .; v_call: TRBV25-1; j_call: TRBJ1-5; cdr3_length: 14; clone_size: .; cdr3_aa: CASSGGGDNQPQHF; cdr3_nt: TGTGCCAGCAGTGGGGGAGGGGACAATCAGCCCCAGCATTTT
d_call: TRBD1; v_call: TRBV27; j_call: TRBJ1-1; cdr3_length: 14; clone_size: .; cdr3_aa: CASSHRQGGTEAFF; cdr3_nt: TGTGCCAGCAGCCACAGACAGGGTGGCACTGAAGCTTTCTTT
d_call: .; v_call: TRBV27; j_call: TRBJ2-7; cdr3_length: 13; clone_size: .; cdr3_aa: CASSGRTTYEQYF; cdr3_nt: TGTGCCAGCAGCGGACGGACGACCTACGAGCAGTACTTC
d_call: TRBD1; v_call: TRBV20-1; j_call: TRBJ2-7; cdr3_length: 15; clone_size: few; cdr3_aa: CSASAGTGGLDEQYF; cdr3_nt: TGCAGTGCTTCGGCCGGGACAGGGGGTCTCGACGAGCAGTACTTC
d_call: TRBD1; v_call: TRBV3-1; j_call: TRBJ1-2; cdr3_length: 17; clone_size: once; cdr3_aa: CASSQDGTGSLRDGYTF; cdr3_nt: TGTGCCAGCAGCCAAGACGGGACAGGGAGTTTGAGGGACGGCTACACCTTC
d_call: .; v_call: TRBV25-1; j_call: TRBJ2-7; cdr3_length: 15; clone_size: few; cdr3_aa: CASSEDGSWGYEQYF; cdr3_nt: TGTGCCAGCAGTGAAGATGGTAGCTGGGGCTACGAGCAGTACTTC
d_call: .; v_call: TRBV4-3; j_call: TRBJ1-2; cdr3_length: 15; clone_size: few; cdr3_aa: CASSQAGRVNYGYTF; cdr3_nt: TGCGCCAGCAGCCAAGCCGGCAGGGTTAACTATGGCTACACCTTC
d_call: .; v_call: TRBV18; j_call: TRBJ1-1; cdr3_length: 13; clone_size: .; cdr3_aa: CASSPKGGTEAFF; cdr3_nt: TGTGCCAGCTCACCAAAGGGAGGTACTGAAGCTTTCTTT
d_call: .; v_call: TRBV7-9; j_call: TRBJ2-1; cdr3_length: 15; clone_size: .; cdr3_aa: CASSFLESSYNEQFF; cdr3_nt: TGTGCCAGCAGCTTCCTCGAGAGCTCCTACAATGAGCAGTTCTTC
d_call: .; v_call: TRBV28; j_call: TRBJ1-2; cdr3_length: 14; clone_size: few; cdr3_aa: CASSLSPQNYGYTF; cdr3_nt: TGTGCCAGCAGTTTAAGTCCCCAGAACTATGGCTACACCTTC
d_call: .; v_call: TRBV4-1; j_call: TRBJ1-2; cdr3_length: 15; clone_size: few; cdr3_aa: CASSPYEGRGYGYTF; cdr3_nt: TGCGCCAGCAGCCCCTACGAGGGCAGGGGCTATGGCTACACCTTC
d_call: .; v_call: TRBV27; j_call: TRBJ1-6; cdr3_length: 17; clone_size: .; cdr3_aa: CASSLAGQILFNSPLHF; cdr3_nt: TGTGCCAGCAGTTTGGCCGGTCAGATCCTCTTTAATTCACCCCTCCACTTT
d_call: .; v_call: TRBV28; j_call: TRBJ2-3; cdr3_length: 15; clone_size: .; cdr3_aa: CATYPTPGTRYTQYF; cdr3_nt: TGTGCCACCTATCCAACCCCAGGGACTCGATATACGCAGTATTTT
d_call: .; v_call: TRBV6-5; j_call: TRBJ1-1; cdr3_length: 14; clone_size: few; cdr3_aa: CASSPRSRATEAFF; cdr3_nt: TGTGCCAGCAGCCCCCGAAGTAGGGCTACTGAAGCTTTCTTT
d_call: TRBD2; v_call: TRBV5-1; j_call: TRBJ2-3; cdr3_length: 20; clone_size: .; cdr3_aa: CASSWPAGTSGRMGTDTQYF; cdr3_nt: TGCGCCAGCAGCTGGCCCGCCGGGACTAGCGGGAGGATGGGCACAGATACGCAGTATTTT
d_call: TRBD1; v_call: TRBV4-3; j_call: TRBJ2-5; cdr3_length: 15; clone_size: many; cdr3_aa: CASSQDGTGGETQYF; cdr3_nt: TGCGCCAGCAGCCAAGACGGAACAGGGGGAGAGACCCAGTACTTC
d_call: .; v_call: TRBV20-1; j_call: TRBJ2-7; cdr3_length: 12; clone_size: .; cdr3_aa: CSARLLQGEQYF; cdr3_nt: TGCAGTGCTAGGCTCCTCCAGGGCGAGCAGTACTTC
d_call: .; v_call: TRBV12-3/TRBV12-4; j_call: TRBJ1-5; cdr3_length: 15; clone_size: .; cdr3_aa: CASSRAGTFNQPQHF; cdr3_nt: TGTGCCAGCAGTCGGGCCGGGACATTCAATCAGCCCCAGCATTTT
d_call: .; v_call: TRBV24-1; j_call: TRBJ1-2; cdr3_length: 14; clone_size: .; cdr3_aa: CATSGRGADYGYTF; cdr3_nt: TGTGCCACCAGTGGCAGGGGCGCTGACTATGGCTACACCTTC
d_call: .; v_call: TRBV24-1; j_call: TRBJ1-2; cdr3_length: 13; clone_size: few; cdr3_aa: CATSAGTDYGYTF; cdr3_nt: TGTGCCACCAGTGCCGGGACGGATTATGGCTACACCTTC
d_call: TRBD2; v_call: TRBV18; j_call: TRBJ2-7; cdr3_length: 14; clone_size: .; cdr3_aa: CASSPSGLADEQYF; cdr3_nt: TGTGCCAGCTCACCTTCGGGGCTAGCGGACGAGCAGTACTTC
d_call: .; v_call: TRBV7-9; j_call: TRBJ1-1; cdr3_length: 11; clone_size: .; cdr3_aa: CAGGDATEAFF; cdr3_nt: TGTGCCGGGGGGGACGCCACTGAAGCTTTCTTT
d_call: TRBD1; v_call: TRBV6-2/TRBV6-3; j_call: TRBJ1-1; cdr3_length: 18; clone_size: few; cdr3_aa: CASSYPRTGGGVNTEAFF; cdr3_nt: TGTGCCAGCAGTTACCCTCGGACAGGGGGCGGGGTGAACACTGAAGCTTTCTTT
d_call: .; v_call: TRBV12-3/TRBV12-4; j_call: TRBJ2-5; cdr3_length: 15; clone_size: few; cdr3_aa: CASSFIGTGLGTQYF; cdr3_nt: TGTGCCAGCAGTTTTATCGGAACAGGGCTAGGGACCCAGTACTTC
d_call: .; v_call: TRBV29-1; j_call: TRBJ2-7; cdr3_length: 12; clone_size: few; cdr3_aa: CSVYHTRNEQYF; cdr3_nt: TGCAGCGTTTACCACACTCGGAACGAGCAGTACTTC
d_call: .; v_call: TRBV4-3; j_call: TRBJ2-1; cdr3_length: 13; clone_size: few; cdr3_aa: CASSQAKPSEQFF; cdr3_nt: TGCGCCAGCAGCCAAGCTAAACCCAGTGAGCAGTTCTTC
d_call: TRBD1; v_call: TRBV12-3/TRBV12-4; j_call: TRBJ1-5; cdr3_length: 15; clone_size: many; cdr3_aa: CASSSAGGRNQPQHF; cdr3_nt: TGTGCCAGCAGTTCCGCAGGGGGACGGAATCAGCCCCAGCATTTT